The clone carrying this TCR beta chain appeared a few times. Its specificity is unknown. This sample stems from a study of CD8+ T cells in alopecia areata. General study results and limits: Scalp lesions, especially in alopecia totalis/universalis, had higher clonality than normal scalp.

RNA, once extracted, was reverse transcribed into cDNA for use as the sequencing template. The data were produced by immunoSEQ multiplex PCR, yet TCRdb's version contains in-frame clones alone and is incomplete. Found here are about 99,000 clones, approximately 60% of them singletons; the top ten hold about 9%. The CDR3 covers 15 residues. Germline V gene sequence: CDR1 SGDLS, CDR2 YYNGEE. Between the trimmed V and J ends, which lost 2 bases and 8 bases, there was a span of 14 bases. This receptor was identified in a human donor in good health. What was sequenced was CD4+ T cells sorted from blood. The chain has TRBV9 and TRBJ1-6; D is perhaps TRBD1 (6 bases). CDR3 amino acids: CASSVAGGRYSPLHF. The CDR3 nucleotides read TGTGCCAGCAGCGTGGCCGGGGGCCGGTATTCACCCCTCCACTTT.